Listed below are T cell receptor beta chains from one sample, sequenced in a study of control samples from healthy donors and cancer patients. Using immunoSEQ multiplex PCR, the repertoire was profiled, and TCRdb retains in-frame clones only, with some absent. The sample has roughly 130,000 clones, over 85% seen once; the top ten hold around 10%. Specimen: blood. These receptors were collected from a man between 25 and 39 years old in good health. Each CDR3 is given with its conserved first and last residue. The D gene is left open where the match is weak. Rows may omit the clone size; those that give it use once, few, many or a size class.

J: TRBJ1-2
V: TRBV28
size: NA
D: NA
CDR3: CASSPLGRYGYTF
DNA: TGTGCCAGCAGTCCCCTCGGACGGTATGGCTACACCTTC

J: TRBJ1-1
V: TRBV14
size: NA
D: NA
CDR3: CASSQDPFMNTEAFF
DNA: TGTGCCAGCAGCCAAGATCCTTTCATGAACACTGAAGCTTTCTTT

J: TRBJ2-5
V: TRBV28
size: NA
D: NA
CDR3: CASSSPKSGMETQYF
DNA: TGTGCCAGCAGTTCCCCTAAATCAGGGATGGAGACCCAGTACTTC

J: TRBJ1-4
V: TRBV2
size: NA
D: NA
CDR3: CASSESAGRVGEKLFF
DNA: TGTGCCAGCAGTGAATCGGCGGGGAGGGTTGGTGAAAAACTGTTTTTT

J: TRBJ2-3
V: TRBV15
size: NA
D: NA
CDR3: CATSSRVRAADTQYF
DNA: TGTGCCACCAGCAGCAGAGTTAGAGCGGCAGATACGCAGTATTTT

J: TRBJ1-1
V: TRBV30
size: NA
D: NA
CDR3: CAWTQSREAAFF
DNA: TGTGCCTGGACCCAGTCTCGGGAGGCGGCTTTCTTT

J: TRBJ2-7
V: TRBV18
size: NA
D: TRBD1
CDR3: CASSPPGGAGLYF
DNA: TGTGCCAGCTCACCACCAGGGGGCGCTGGACTGTACTTC

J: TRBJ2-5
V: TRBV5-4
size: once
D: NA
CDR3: CASSLRGRSETQYF
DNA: TGTGCCAGCAGCTTGAGAGGGAGGTCGGAGACCCAGTACTTC

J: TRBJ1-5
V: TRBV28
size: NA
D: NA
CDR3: CASSLLLGREGNQPQHF
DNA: TGTGCCAGCAGTTTACTGCTGGGCAGGGAGGGCAATCAGCCCCAGCATTTT

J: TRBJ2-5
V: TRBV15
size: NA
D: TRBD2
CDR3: CATSSGLVETQYF
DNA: TGTGCCACCAGCAGTGGACTAGTCGAGACCCAGTACTTC

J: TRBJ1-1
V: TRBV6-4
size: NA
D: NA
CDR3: CASKMTDNTEAFF
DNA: TGTGCCAGCAAAATGACAGATAACACTGAAGCTTTCTTT

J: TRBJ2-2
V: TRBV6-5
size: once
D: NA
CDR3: CASSYTRGRELFF
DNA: TGTGCCAGCAGTTACACTCGTGGGAGGGAGCTGTTTTTT

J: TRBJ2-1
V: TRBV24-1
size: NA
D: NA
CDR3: CATSATAPLGEQFF
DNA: TGTGCCACCAGTGCCACCGCCCCTCTGGGTGAGCAGTTCTTC

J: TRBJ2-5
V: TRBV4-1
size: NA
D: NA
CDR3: CASSQDGGGKETQYF
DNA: TGCGCCAGCAGCCAAGATGGAGGAGGGAAGGAGACCCAGTACTTC

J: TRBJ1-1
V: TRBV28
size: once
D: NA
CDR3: CASSTEMNTEAFF
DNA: TGTGCCAGCAGTACAGAGATGAACACTGAAGCTTTCTTT

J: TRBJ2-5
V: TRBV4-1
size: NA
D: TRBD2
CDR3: CASSQGLAGVLQETQYF
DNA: TGCGCCAGCAGCCAAGGTCTAGCGGGAGTTCTCCAAGAGACCCAGTACTTC

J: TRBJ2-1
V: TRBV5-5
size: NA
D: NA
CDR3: CASSLMLMSYNEQFF
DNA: TGTGCCAGCAGCTTGATGCTAATGTCCTACAATGAGCAGTTCTTC

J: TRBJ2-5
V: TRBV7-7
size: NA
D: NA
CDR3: CASSLGEGYGETQYF
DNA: TGTGCTAGCAGCTTAGGAGAGGGGTACGGAGAGACCCAGTACTTC

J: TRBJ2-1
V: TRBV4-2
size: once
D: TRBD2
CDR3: CASSPNTLAGGINEQFF
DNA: TGTGCCAGCAGCCCCAACACACTAGCGGGGGGGATCAATGAGCAGTTCTTC

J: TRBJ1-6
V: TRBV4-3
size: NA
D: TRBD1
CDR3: CASSQDPPGGFSPLHF
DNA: TGCGCCAGCAGCCAAGATCCCCCAGGGGGCTTTTCACCCCTCCACTTT

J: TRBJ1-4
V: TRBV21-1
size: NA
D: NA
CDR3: CASSKWWEGGVPNEKLFF
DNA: TGTGCCAGCAGCAAATGGTGGGAAGGGGGGGTCCCTAATGAAAAACTGTTTTTT

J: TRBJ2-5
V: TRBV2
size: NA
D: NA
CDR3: CASSEETQYF
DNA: TGTGCCAGCAGTGAGGAGACCCAGTACTTC

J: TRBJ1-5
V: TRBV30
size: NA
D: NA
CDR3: CAWSFPNQPQHF
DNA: TGTGCCTGGAGTTTCCCCAATCAGCCCCAGCATTTT

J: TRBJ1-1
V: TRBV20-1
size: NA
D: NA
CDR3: CSASGGVNTEAFF
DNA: TGCAGTGCTAGTGGGGGGGTGAACACTGAAGCTTTCTTT

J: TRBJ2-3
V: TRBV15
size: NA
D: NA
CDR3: CATSLDPGLRTDTQYF
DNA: TGTGCCACCAGCCTTGACCCGGGACTCCGCACAGATACGCAGTATTTT

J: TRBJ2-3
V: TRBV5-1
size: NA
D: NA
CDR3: CASSSGPLGSTDTQYF
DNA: TGCGCCAGCAGCTCCGGCCCCCTGGGAAGCACAGATACGCAGTATTTT

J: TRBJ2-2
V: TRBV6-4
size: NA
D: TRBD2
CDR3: CASRTSGHTGELFF
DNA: TGTGCCAGCAGGACTAGCGGGCACACCGGGGAGCTGTTTTTT

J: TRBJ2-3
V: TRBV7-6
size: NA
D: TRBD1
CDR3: CASSLEAGGRTDTQYF
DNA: TGTGCCAGCAGCTTGGAGGCAGGGGGCCGCACAGATACGCAGTATTTT

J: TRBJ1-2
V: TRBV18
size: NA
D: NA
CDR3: CASSPPAGRLTYGYTF
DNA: TGTGCCAGCTCACCCCCGGCGGGTAGGCTAACCTATGGCTACACCTTC

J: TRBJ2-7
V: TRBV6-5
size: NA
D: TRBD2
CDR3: CASSDGLAAYEQYF
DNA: TGTGCCAGCAGCGACGGACTAGCGGCCTACGAGCAGTACTTC

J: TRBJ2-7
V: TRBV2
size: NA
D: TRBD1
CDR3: CASRTGAYEQYF
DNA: TGTGCCAGCCGGACAGGGGCCTACGAGCAGTACTTC

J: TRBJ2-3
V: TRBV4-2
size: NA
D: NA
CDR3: CASSQSGASTDTQYF
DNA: TGTGCCAGCAGCCAGAGCGGAGCTAGCACAGATACGCAGTATTTT

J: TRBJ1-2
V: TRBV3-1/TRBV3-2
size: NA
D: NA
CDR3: CASSQGTANYGYTF
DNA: TGTGCCAGCAGCCAAGGGACAGCAAACTATGGCTACACCTTC

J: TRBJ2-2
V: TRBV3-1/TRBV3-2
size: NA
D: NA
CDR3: CASSQGEPGELFF
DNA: TGTGCCAGCAGCCAAGGTGAACCCGGGGAGCTGTTTTTT

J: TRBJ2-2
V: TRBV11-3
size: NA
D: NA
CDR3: CASSLVLNTGELFF
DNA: TGTGCCAGCAGCTTAGTACTGAACACCGGGGAGCTGTTTTTT

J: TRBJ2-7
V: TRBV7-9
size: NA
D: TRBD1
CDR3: CASSLGSTGGGQYF
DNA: TGTGCCAGCAGCTTAGGCAGCACAGGGGGCGGGCAGTACTTC

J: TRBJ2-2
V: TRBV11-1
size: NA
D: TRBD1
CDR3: CASSPEGATGELFF
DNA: TGTGCCAGCAGCCCAGAGGGGGCAACCGGGGAGCTGTTTTTT

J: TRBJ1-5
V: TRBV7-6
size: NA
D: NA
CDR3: CASSFMYDQPQHF
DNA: TGTGCCAGCAGCTTCATGTACGATCAGCCCCAGCATTTT

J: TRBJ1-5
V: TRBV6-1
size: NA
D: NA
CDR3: CASSEAEGSEPQHF
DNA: TGTGCCAGCAGTGAAGCGGAGGGCTCGGAGCCCCAGCATTTT

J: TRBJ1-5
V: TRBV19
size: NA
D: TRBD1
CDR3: CASKRRTGDSNQPQHF
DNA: TGTGCCAGTAAGAGAAGGACAGGTGATAGCAATCAGCCCCAGCATTTT

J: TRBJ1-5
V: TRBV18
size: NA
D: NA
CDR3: CASSPTTVREPQHF
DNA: TGTGCCAGCTCACCAACGACGGTTCGGGAGCCCCAGCATTTT

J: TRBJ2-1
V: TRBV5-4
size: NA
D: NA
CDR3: CASSPTANSYNEQFF
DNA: TGTGCCAGCAGTCCGACAGCGAACTCCTACAATGAGCAGTTCTTC

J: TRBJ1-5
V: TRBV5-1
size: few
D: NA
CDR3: CASRPSAASNQPQHF
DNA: TGCGCCAGCAGACCTTCCGCAGCCAGCAATCAGCCCCAGCATTTT

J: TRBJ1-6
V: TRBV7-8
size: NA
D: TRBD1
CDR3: CASSLGTGGGSPLHF
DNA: TGTGCCAGCAGCCTGGGGACAGGTGGTGGATCACCCCTCCACTTT

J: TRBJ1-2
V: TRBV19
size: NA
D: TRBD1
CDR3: CASIRTGGADPYGYTF
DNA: TGTGCCAGTATAAGGACAGGGGGCGCGGATCCCTATGGCTACACCTTC

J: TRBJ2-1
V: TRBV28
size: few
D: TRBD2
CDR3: CASRIPGLAGHNEQFF
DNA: TGTGCCAGCAGAATACCGGGACTAGCGGGCCACAATGAGCAGTTCTTC

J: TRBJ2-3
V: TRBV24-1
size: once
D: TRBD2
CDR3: CATSDFSSGSGFNTDTQYF
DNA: TGTGCCACCAGTGATTTTTCTAGCGGGAGTGGATTTAACACAGATACGCAGTATTTT

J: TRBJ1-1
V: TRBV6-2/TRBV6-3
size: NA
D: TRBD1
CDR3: CASSYSRVVQGANTEAFF
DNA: TGTGCCAGCAGTTACTCAAGGGTTGTGCAGGGGGCTAACACTGAAGCTTTCTTT

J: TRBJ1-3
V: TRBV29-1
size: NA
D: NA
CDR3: CSVEGSGAGRNTIYF
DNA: TGCAGCGTTGAAGGTTCGGGGGCTGGGAGAAACACCATATATTTT

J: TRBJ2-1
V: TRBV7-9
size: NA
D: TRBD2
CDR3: CAQTSGTYNEQFF
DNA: TGTGCCCAAACTAGCGGGACCTACAATGAGCAGTTCTTC

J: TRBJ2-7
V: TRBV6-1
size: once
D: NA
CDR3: CASSERALGTYEQYF
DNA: TGTGCCAGCAGTGAGAGGGCACTAGGGACCTACGAGCAGTACTTC

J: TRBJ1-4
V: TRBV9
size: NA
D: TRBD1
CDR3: CASSVGDSKNEKLFF
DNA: TGTGCCAGCAGCGTAGGGGACAGTAAGAATGAAAAACTGTTTTTT

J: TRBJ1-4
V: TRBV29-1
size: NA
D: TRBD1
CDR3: CSVGQAQLEKLFF
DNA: TGCAGCGTGGGACAGGCTCAACTGGAAAAACTGTTTTTT

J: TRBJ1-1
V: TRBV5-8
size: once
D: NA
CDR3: CASSLGESAEAFF
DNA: TGTGCCAGCAGCTTGGGCGAGAGTGCTGAAGCTTTCTTT

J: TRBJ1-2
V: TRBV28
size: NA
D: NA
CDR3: CASSSLGVSYGYTF
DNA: TGTGCCAGCAGTTCCCTCGGGGTGAGCTATGGCTACACCTTC

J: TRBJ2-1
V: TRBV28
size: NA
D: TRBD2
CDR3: CASRRAAGLYNEQFF
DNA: TGTGCCAGCAGGAGAGCAGCGGGACTCTACAATGAGCAGTTCTTC

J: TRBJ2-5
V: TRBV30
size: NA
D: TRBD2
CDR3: CAWSLAGSQETQYF
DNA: TGTGCCTGGAGCTTAGCGGGATCCCAAGAGACCCAGTACTTC

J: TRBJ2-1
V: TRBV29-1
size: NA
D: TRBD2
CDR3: CSVEVPQLAGEESASYNEQFF
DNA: TGCAGCGTTGAAGTTCCTCAGCTAGCGGGAGAAGAGAGTGCGTCCTACAATGAGCAGTTCTTC

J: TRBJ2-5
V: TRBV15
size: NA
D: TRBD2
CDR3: CATSRGRGTRGETQYF
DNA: TGTGCCACCAGCAGAGGGCGTGGAACGCGGGGGGAGACCCAGTACTTC

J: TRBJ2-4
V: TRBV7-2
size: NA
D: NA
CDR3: CASSLGLLAKNIQYF
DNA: TGTGCCAGCAGCTTGGGACTGTTGGCCAAAAACATTCAGTACTTC